The rows below give T cell receptor beta chains drawn from one sample of a study of blood T cell repertoires in COVID-19. Some clones are missing from TCRdb's copy, which holds only in-frame ones; the method was immunoSEQ multiplex PCR. The table has some 300,000 clones, 85% to 90% seen once. Sequenced input: peripheral blood. Receptors originate from a woman aged 45-65 years with COVID-19, enrolled during active disease. CDR3s include the opening cysteine and the closing phenylalanine or tryptophan. The D gene is left open where the match is weak. Clone size is shown for a subset of rows, as once, few, many or a class of expanded clone.

J | V | size | D | DNA | CDR3
TRBJ2-5 | TRBV7-2 | . | TRBD2 | TGTGCCAGCAGCTTGCGGCGGGAGGGCCTCCAGGGGACCCAGTACTTC | CASSLRREGLQGTQYF
TRBJ2-7 | TRBV10-1 | few | . | TGCGCCAGCAGTGAGTCCGGGAGCGAGTACGAGCAGTACTTC | CASSESGSEYEQYF
TRBJ2-4 | TRBV27 | . | . | TGTGCCAGCAGTTTAGTGGGGCACCCAAGTGAAAACATTCAGTACTTC | CASSLVGHPSENIQYF
TRBJ1-1 | TRBV13 | . | . | TGTGCCAGCAGCTTAGTCGCAACTCGTCTCACAGGGAGAGCTTTCTTT | CASSLVATRLTGRAFF
TRBJ2-3 | TRBV7-3 | . | TRBD2 | TGTGCCAGCAGCTCGACCCGGACTAGCGGGAGGCGCACAGATACGCAGTATTTT | CASSSTRTSGRRTDTQYF
TRBJ1-2 | TRBV30 | . | . | TGTGCCTGGAGTGTAGGGTTCGGCGGGCTGATTTATGGCTACACCTTC | CAWSVGFGGLIYGYTF
TRBJ1-4 | TRBV27 | . | TRBD1 | TGTGCCAGCAGTTCAGACAGGGGGCGCCCAAAACTGTTTTTT | CASSSDRGRPKLFF
TRBJ1-1 | TRBV25-1 | . | . | TGTGCCAGCAGTGAATATAGGGGTCCTTCGGAAGCTTTCTTT | CASSEYRGPSEAFF
TRBJ2-1 | TRBV11-3 | . | . | TGTGCCAGCAGCTTACAGCGGCTCAATGAGCAGTTCTTC | CASSLQRLNEQFF
TRBJ1-4 | TRBV30 | . | . | TGTGCCTGGAGTACGACAAGCCGGAGGGAAAAACTGTTTTTT | CAWSTTSRREKLFF
TRBJ2-4 | TRBV19 | . | TRBD2 | TGTGCCAGTAGACTAGCGGGGGTTAAAAACATTCAGTACTTC | CASRLAGVKNIQYF
TRBJ1-1 | TRBV9 | . | . | TGTGCCAGCAGCTCTCTCGGGATGAACACTGAAGCTTTCTTT | CASSSLGMNTEAFF
TRBJ1-1 | TRBV5-1 | . | . | TGCGCCAGCAGCTTGGGGGGCGCCATTATGAACACTGAAGCTTTCTTT | CASSLGGAIMNTEAFF
TRBJ2-5 | TRBV2 | . | . | TGTGCCAGCAGTGAAAGGTTAGGGACTGGGGAGACCCAGTACTTC | CASSERLGTGETQYF
TRBJ2-2 | TRBV7-9 | . | . | TGTGCCAGCAGCTTATCCCAGGGGCCCGGGGAGCTGTTTTTT | CASSLSQGPGELFF
TRBJ2-5 | TRBV12-3/TRBV12-4 | . | . | TGTGCCAGCAGGTCAGGGAACCAAGAGACCCAGTACTTC | CASRSGNQETQYF
TRBJ2-5 | TRBV12-3/TRBV12-4 | . | . | TGTGCCAGCCTTTCGGCGACTATCGAGACCCAGTACTTC | CASLSATIETQYF
TRBJ2-3 | TRBV5-1 | . | . | TGCGCCAGCAGCGCAAACTCGGGACTGGATACGCAGTATTTT | CASSANSGLDTQYF
TRBJ1-2 | TRBV21-1 | few | . | TGTGCCAGCAGCAAAGTTGACGGACACCCTACCGGCTACACCTTC | CASSKVDGHPTGYTF
TRBJ2-1 | TRBV7-3 | . | TRBD1 | TGTGCCAGCAGCCACACAGGGGATGAGCAGTTCTTC | CASSHTGDEQFF
TRBJ2-2 | TRBV24-1 | . | TRBD1 | TGTGCCACCAGTGATAGACAGGGAGTGACCACCGGGGAGCTGTTTTTT | CATSDRQGVTTGELFF
TRBJ2-1 | TRBV14 | . | TRBD2 | TGTGCCAGCAGCCAACTTAGCGGGAGACAGGGAAATGAGCAGTTCTTC | CASSQLSGRQGNEQFF
TRBJ2-2 | TRBV5-1 | few | . | TGCGCCAGCAGCACGGACTACGGCGGGGAGCTGTTTTTT | CASSTDYGGELFF
TRBJ1-2 | TRBV7-8 | few | . | TGTGCCAGCAGCTTACTCGGGGAGGGAAACTATGGCTACACCTTC | CASSLLGEGNYGYTF
TRBJ2-7 | TRBV30 | . | TRBD1 | TGTGCCTGGGATCGGGACAGGGGGCTAATATCCTACGAGCAGTACTTC | CAWDRDRGLISYEQYF
TRBJ1-6 | TRBV5-1 | . | TRBD1 | TGCGCCAGCAGCCAGGGACAGGGGGTTTCACCCCTCCACTTT | CASSQGQGVSPLHF
TRBJ2-1 | TRBV29-1 | . | TRBD1 | TGCAGCGTTAAGGACAGGAGCTCCTACAATGAGCAGTTCTTC | CSVKDRSSYNEQFF
TRBJ1-4 | TRBV19 | . | TRBD1 | TGTGCCAGTAGTATTGGACAGGGGGTTAGTAATGAAAAACTGTTTTTT | CASSIGQGVSNEKLFF
TRBJ2-7 | TRBV20-1 | . | TRBD2 | TGCAGTGCTAGTCCCGTAGCGGGAGGGAACTACGAGCAGTACTTC | CSASPVAGGNYEQYF
TRBJ1-1 | TRBV19 | . | . | TGTGCCAGTATAGGGAGGGGTTTCACTGAAGCTTTCTTT | CASIGRGFTEAFF
TRBJ1-1 | TRBV19 | . | . | TGTGCCACCAATTCCATTTCAGGGTACACTGAAGCTTTCTTT | CATNSISGYTEAFF
TRBJ1-5 | TRBV6-5 | . | . | TGTGCCAGCAGCCTTGACAGCTCCACTAATCAGCCCCAGCATTTT | CASSLDSSTNQPQHF
TRBJ1-3 | TRBV27 | . | . | TGTGCCAGCAGTTTCGAAGGGGGGGCTGGAAACACCATATATTTT | CASSFEGGAGNTIYF
TRBJ2-7 | TRBV27 | few | TRBD1 | TGTGCCAGCAGTCGACAGGGGGCGCCCCGGACGGGCGAGCAGTACTTC | CASSRQGAPRTGEQYF
TRBJ2-3 | TRBV10-3 | . | . | TGTGCCATCAGTGAGAGGGGAACAAGGGATCCGCAGTATTTT | CAISERGTRDPQYF
TRBJ1-1 | TRBV6-5 | . | TRBD1 | TGTGCCAGCAGTACCGGGACAGGGCTGGGCACTGAAGCTTTCTTT | CASSTGTGLGTEAFF
TRBJ1-1 | TRBV6-5 | few | . | TGTGCCAGCAGTTCCACAGATAGGATGTTGAACACTGAAGCTTTCTTT | CASSSTDRMLNTEAFF
TRBJ2-1 | TRBV28 | . | . | TGTGCCAGCAGCCCAGTTTTGGCGGTACACCACTACAATGAGCAGTTCTTC | CASSPVLAVHHYNEQFF
TRBJ2-1 | TRBV13 | . | TRBD2 | TGTGCCAGCAGCTCGTCACTAGCGGGAGGCAGTGAGCAGTTCTTC | CASSSSLAGGSEQFF
TRBJ1-3 | TRBV30 | . | TRBD1 | TGTGCCTGGAGAAAAACAGGGGTGGGCTCTGGAAACACCATATATTTT | CAWRKTGVGSGNTIYF
TRBJ2-2 | TRBV5-1 | . | TRBD1 | TGCGCCAGCAGTTCCGGGACAGGGGTCAACACCGGGGAGCTGTTTTTT | CASSSGTGVNTGELFF
TRBJ1-2 | TRBV6-5 | . | . | TGTGCCAGCAGAGAGGACCCAGGGTATGGCTACACCTTC | CASREDPGYGYTF
TRBJ1-1 | TRBV11-3 | . | TRBD1 | TGTGCCAGCAGTTTTCAGGGGGCGCGAACTGAAGCTTTCTTT | CASSFQGARTEAFF
TRBJ1-1 | TRBV19 | . | . | TGTGCCAGTAGTATAAGGAAAGGGGGGGAAAACGCTTTCTTT | CASSIRKGGENAFF
TRBJ2-2 | TRBV11-2 | . | . | TGTGCCAGCAGCTTAGTGGGGGCCCCGAACACCGGGGAGCTGTTTTTT | CASSLVGAPNTGELFF
TRBJ2-7 | TRBV15 | . | . | TGTGCCACCAGCAGAGCAGGGTACGAGCAGTACTTC | CATSRAGYEQYF
TRBJ1-3 | TRBV5-1 | . | . | TGCGCCAGCAGCCCCGCCAGTACGTCTGGAAACACCATATATTTT | CASSPASTSGNTIYF
TRBJ1-1 | TRBV7-2 | . | . | TGTGCCAGCAGCTTAGCGGGGGGAAAGAACACTGAAGCTTTCTTT | CASSLAGGKNTEAFF
TRBJ2-2 | TRBV27 | . | . | TGTGCCAGCAGTTTATTAGTTTCAGGCCCCGCCGGGGAGCTGTTTTTT | CASSLLVSGPAGELFF
TRBJ2-3 | TRBV5-1 | . | . | TGCGCCAGCAGCTATTACACAGATACGCAGTATTTT | CASSYYTDTQYF
TRBJ2-3 | TRBV4-3 | . | . | TGCGCCAGCAGCCAAGATGGGGATCAGGGGAGCACAGATACGCAGTATTTT | CASSQDGDQGSTDTQYF
TRBJ1-2 | TRBV19 | . | . | TGTGCCAGTAGTATAGGAGGAAGGGGCAGGACGGGTGGCTACACCTTC | CASSIGGRGRTGGYTF
TRBJ1-2 | TRBV15 | once | . | TGTGCCACCAGCAGAGCAGGGGTCCCCTATGGCTACACCTTC | CATSRAGVPYGYTF
TRBJ2-3 | TRBV6-1 | . | TRBD2 | TGTGCCAGCAGTGAATCTGTTAGCGGGGTTAGGACAGATACGCAGTATTTT | CASSESVSGVRTDTQYF
TRBJ2-1 | TRBV24-1 | . | . | TGTGCCACCAGTGATTTCAACAGGGCCTCTCGGGTCAATGAGCAGTTCTTC | CATSDFNRASRVNEQFF
TRBJ2-7 | TRBV5-8 | . | . | TGTGCCAGCAGCCTTGACAGACCCCTCTACGAGCAGTACTTC | CASSLDRPLYEQYF
TRBJ2-3 | TRBV5-1 | . | . | TGCGCCAGCAGCTTGACTAGTTCCACAGATACGCAGTATTTT | CASSLTSSTDTQYF
TRBJ1-1 | TRBV2 | . | . | TGTGCCAGCAGTCCCTCTGGCGGGTGGTGGACTGAAGCTTTCTTT | CASSPSGGWWTEAFF
TRBJ2-7 | TRBV11-2 | . | TRBD2 | TGTGCCAGCAGCTTACTTCGAGGGGGGACTAGCGGGAATTCCTACGAGCAGTACTTC | CASSLLRGGTSGNSYEQYF